Presented here are 19 T cell receptor beta chains from one specimen sequenced in a study of cytomegalovirus exposure and HLA in healthy donors. The assay was immunoSEQ multiplex PCR, and TCRdb's table has in-frame clones only and misses some. The sample includes 150,000 to 200,000 clones, about 82% of them seen just once. The sequenced sample was PBMCs. The receptors were sampled from a woman aged 18-35 years in good health and CMV-seronegative.

The CDR3, as DNA: TGTGCCAGCAGCCAAGGCTACTACAATGAGCAGTTCTTC. Residues: CASSQGYYNEQFF. The V gene is TRBV14, the J gene TRBJ2-1; no clear D gene. Trimming left V 1 base short and J 3 bases short, with 4 bases between. The CDR3 contains 13 residues. Germline V gene data show CDR1 as SGHDN and CDR2 as FVKESK.

The chain has TRBV11-2 and TRBJ1-2; D is unresolved. Trimming took off 3 bases at V and 4 bases at J, with 15 bases between the two ends. The length of the CDR3 is 15 residues. Germline-derived CDR1 and CDR2 are SGHAT and FQNNGV. CDR3 region: CASSFSSQEPYGYTF. CDR3 nucleotides: TGTGCCAGCAGCTTCTCGTCACAAGAACCCTATGGCTACACCTTC.

The rearrangement links TRBV5-1 to TRBJ2-5, with 7 bases fitting TRBD1. J was trimmed by 1 base and V by 4 bases; bases with no gene match: 4. Germline assignment: CDR1 SGHRS and CDR2 YFSETQ. The CDR3 covers 14 residues. The DNA for the CDR3 is TGCGCCAGCAGCGCCGGGGACAGCCAAGAGACCCAGTACTTC. Its translation: CASSAGDSQETQYF.

V and J are TRBV19 and TRBJ2-2, with a possible D match to TRBD1 (5 bases). This CDR3 is built from 13 residues. Trimming took off 8 bases at V and 5 bases at J, with 12 bases between the two ends. Germline V gene data show CDR1 as LNHDA and CDR2 as SQIVND (reference sequence). CDR3 coding DNA: TGTGCCAGTGAAAGGCCAGGGACCGGGGAGCTGTTTTTT. Translating gives CASERPGTGELFF.

There are a few counts of this clone. J is TRBJ2-7 and V is TRBV10-3; TRBD1 matches at 7 bases. V was clipped by 0 bases and J by 3 bases; unmatched bases: 5. Germline CDR1 is ENHRY and CDR2 is SYGVKD. The CDR3 extends over 15 amino acids. The CDR3 reads CAISESRQGRYEQYF. DNA of the CDR3: TGTGCCATCAGTGAGTCCCGACAGGGTCGCTACGAGCAGTACTTC.

The rearrangement links TRBV29-1 to TRBJ1-1; 9 bases match TRBD1. The CDR3 consists of 19 residues. Trimming at V came to 4 bases and at J to 0 bases, leaving 18 bases not matched to a gene. CDR1 SQVTM and CDR2 ANQGSEA come from the germline V gene. The CDR3, as DNA: TGCAGCGTTGTCTTAACCGAACAGGGGGCGATCTATTTGAACACTGAAGCTTTCTTT. This gives the protein CSVVLTEQGAIYLNTEAFF.

The table lists this clone with a count of one. V gene TRBV5-6 combines with J gene TRBJ2-7, with D possibly being TRBD2 (6 bases). CDR3 length: 14 residues. Germline assignment: CDR1 SGHDT and CDR2 YYEEEE. Deletions cut 2 bases from V and 3 bases from J, with 12 bases between. CDR3 region: CASSFGRGLYEQYF. The CDR3, as DNA: TGTGCCAGCAGCTTTGGGCGGGGCCTCTACGAGCAGTACTTC.

The J gene is TRBJ2-7, the V gene TRBV5-1; 10 bases are a match to TRBD2. The trim removed 5 bases at V and 7 bases at J, leaving 9 bases unmatched. Germline CDR1 reads SGHRS; CDR2 reads YFSETQ. The CDR3 consists of 14 residues. For the CDR3, the DNA is TGCGCCAGCAGACCTACTAGCGGGGCGGAAGAGCAGTACTTC. It specifies CASRPTSGAEEQYF.

This chain connects TRBV5-6 to TRBJ1-6; D remains ambiguous. The ends were cut back, 2 bases at V and 11 bases at J, with 11 bases in the middle. CDR3 size: 13 residues. The germline CDR1 and CDR2 sequences are SGHDT and YYEEEE. The CDR3, as DNA: TGTGCCAGCAGCTTCGGGGAGGCGACACCCCTCCACTTT. Translation: CASSFGEATPLHF.

The chain employs TRBV11-3 and TRBJ1-3, with unresolved D. CDR3 size: 15 residues. Between the trimmed V and J ends, which lost 4 bases and 4 bases, there was a span of 14 bases. CDR1 and CDR2 from the germline V gene are SGHNT and YENEEA. The CDR3 DNA sequence: TGTGCCAGCAGCTCCTCATCGGGGTACGGAAACACCATATATTTT. As protein: CASSSSSGYGNTIYF.

The chain combines TRBV29-1 with TRBJ2-5; 8 bases are a match to TRBD1. Trimming cost V 7 bases and J 5 bases; bases outside gene matches: 12. CDR3 length equals 14 residues. Germline values: CDR1 SQVTM, CDR2 ANQGSEA. CDR3 residues: CSGDKQGARETQYF. In DNA form, the CDR3 reads TGCAGCGGCGACAAGCAGGGGGCCCGGGAGACCCAGTACTTC.

The V and J genes are TRBV10-1 and TRBJ1-2; a possible D gene is TRBD1 (6 bases). Per germline, CDR1 WNHNN and CDR2 SYGVQD (reference sequence). Trimming removed 6 bases from V and 6 bases from J, with 14 bases in between. The CDR3 is made up of 13 amino acids. The CDR3 bases are TGCGCCAGCAGCCCCGACCCAGGGGATGGCTACACCTTC. Translating it yields CASSPDPGDGYTF.

This chain uses TRBV7-9 with TRBJ1-1, with a possible D match to TRBD1 (5 bases). Between the trimmed V and J ends, which lost 0 bases and 4 bases, there was a span of 9 bases. The CDR3 consists of 14 residues. Germline V lookup: CDR1 SEHNR, CDR2 FQNEAQ (reference sequence). The CDR3 DNA reads as TGTGCCAGCAGCTTAGCGTCGGGGGGCACTGAAGCTTTCTTT. Protein sequence: CASSLASGGTEAFF.

This chain links TRBV5-5 with TRBJ1-4; D unclear. CDR1 and CDR2 from the germline V gene are SGHKS and YYEKEE (reference sequence). The CDR3 has 16 amino acids. Trimming stripped 1 base from V and 0 bases from J, with 10 bases between. The CDR3 here is CASSLYTVATNEKLFF. The CDR3 coding sequence is TGTGCCAGCAGCTTGTACACAGTTGCAACTAATGAAAAACTGTTTTTT.

V usage is TRBV19 and J usage is TRBJ2-2; 11 bases map to TRBD2. In germline, CDR1 is LNHDA, CDR2 SQIVND (reference sequence). The CDR3 length is 15 residues. V lost 3 bases and J lost 6; bases outside the gene matches: 3. This CDR3 reads CASSIIAGGPGELFF. The CDR3 nucleotides are TGTGCCAGTAGTATCATAGCGGGGGGGCCCGGGGAGCTGTTTTTT.

The rearrangement links TRBV5-4 to TRBJ1-5; D unclear. CDR3 size: 15 residues. The germline V gene has CDR1 SGHNT and CDR2 YYREEE (reference sequence). The ends were cut back, 0 bases at V and 4 bases at J, with 11 bases in the middle. The DNA for the CDR3 is TGTGCCAGCAGCTTGGGCTGGCTGAGGAATCAGCCCCAGCATTTT. Its protein product is CASSLGWLRNQPQHF.

The chain uses TRBV18 and TRBJ1-1; D uncertain. This CDR3 comprises 14 residues. Trimming stripped 6 bases from V and 3 bases from J, with 14 bases between. Germline values: CDR1 KGHSH, CDR2 LQKENI. The CDR3 sequence: CASSIVGRDTEAFF. The DNA for the CDR3 is TGTGCCAGCTCTATCGTCGGGCGGGACACTGAAGCTTTCTTT.

This chain links TRBV2 with TRBJ2-4; D uncertain. CDR3 size: 11 residues. V gave up 9 bases and J gave up 2 bases, with 5 bases separating them. The germline V gene has CDR1 SNHLY and CDR2 FYNNEI. CDR3 coding DNA: TGTGCCAGGGGCCCCAAAAACATTCAGTACTTC. This gives the protein CARGPKNIQYF.

This clone was seen only once. The chain couples TRBV25-1 to TRBJ1-1, with TRBD1 as a possible D gene (5 bases). This CDR3 contains 15 residues. The germline V gene has CDR1 MGHDK and CDR2 SYGVNS. Trimming stripped 3 bases from V and 0 bases from J, with 11 bases between. CDR3 loop: CASSDAQGMNTEAFF. The CDR3 nucleotides are TGTGCCAGCAGTGACGCCCAGGGAATGAACACTGAAGCTTTCTTT.